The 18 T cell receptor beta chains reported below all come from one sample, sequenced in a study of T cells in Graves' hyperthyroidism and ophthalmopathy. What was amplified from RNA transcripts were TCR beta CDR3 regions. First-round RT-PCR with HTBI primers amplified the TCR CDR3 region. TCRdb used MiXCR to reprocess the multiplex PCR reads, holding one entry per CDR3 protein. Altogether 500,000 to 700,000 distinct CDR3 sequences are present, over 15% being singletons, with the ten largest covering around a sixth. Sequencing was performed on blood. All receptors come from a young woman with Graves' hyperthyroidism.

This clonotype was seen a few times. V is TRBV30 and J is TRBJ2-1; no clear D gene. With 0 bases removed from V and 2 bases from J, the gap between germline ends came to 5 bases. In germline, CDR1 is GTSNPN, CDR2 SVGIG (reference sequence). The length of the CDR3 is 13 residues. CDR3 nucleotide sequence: TGTGCCTGGAGTGTACTGGCCTACAATGAGCAGTTCTTC. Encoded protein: CAWSVLAYNEQFF.

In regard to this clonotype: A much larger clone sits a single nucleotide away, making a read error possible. The CDR3 DNA follows: TGTGCCAGCAGCTCCGGGACTACCGGGGGGAGTGGCAATGAGCAGTTCTTC. It translates to CASSSGTTGGSGNEQFF. The chain has TRBV12-3 or TRBV12-4 and TRBJ2-1; 7 bases are a match to TRBD2. The CDR3 totals 17 residues. V was pared by 6 bases and J by 6 bases, with 17 bases of the junction left unmatched.

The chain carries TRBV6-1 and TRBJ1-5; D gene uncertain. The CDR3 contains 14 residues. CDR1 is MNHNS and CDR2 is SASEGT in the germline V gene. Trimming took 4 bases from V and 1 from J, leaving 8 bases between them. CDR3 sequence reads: CASSAQDSNQPQHF. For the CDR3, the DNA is TGTGCCAGCAGTGCGCAGGACAGCAATCAGCCCCAGCATTTT.

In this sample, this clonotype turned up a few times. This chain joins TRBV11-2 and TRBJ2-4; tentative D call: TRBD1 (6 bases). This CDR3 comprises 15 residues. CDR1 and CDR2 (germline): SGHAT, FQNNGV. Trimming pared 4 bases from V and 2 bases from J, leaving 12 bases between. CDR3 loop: CASSYHRDPKNIQYF. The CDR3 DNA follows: TGTGCCAGCAGCTACCACAGGGATCCCAAAAACATTCAGTACTTC.

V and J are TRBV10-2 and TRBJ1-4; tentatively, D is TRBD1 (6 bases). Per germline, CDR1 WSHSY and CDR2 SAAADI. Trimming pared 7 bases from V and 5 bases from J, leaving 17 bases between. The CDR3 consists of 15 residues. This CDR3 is CASTETGTLNEKLFF. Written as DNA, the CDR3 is TGCGCCAGCACCGAGACCGGGACACTGAATGAAAAACTGTTTTTT.

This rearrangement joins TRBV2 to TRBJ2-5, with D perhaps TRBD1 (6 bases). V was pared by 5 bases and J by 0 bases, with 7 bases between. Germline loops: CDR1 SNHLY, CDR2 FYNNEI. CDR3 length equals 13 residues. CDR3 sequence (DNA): TGTGCCAGCAGTCGGGACAACCAAGAGACCCAGTACTTC. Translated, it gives CASSRDNQETQYF.

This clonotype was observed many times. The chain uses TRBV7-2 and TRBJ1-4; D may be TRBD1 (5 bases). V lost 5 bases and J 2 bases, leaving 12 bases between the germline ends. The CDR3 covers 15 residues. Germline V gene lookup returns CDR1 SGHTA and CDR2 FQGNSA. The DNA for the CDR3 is TGTGCCAGCAGCCTCCGAGGGACTACTAATGAAAAACTGTTTTTT. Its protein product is CASSLRGTTNEKLFF.

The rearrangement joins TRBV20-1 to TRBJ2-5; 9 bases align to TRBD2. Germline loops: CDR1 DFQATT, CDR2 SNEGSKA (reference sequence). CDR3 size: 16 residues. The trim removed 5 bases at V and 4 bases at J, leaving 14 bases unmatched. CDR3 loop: CSAPDRREGRVETQYF. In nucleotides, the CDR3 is TGCAGTGCTCCCGATCGGCGGGAGGGCCGGGTAGAGACCCAGTACTTC.

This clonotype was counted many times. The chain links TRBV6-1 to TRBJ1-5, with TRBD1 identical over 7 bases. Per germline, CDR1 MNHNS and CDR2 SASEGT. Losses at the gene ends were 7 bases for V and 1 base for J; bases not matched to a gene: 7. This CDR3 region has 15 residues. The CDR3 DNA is TGTGCCAGCACGGGACAGTCCCCCAGCAATCAGCCCCAGCATTTT. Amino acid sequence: CASTGQSPSNQPQHF.

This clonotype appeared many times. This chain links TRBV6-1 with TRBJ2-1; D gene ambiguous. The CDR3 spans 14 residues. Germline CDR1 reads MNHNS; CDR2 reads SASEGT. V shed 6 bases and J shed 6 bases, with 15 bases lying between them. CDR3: CASSRNSVANEQFF. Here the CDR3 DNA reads TGTGCCAGCAGCCGCAACTCCGTTGCCAATGAGCAGTTCTTC.

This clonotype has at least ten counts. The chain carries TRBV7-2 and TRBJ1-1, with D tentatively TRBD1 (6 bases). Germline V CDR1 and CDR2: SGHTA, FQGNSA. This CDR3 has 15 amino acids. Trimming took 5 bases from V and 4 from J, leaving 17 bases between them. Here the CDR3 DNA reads TGTGCCAGCAGCCTCCTACAGGGTTGGGGCACTGAAGCTTTCTTT. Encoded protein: CASSLLQGWGTEAFF.

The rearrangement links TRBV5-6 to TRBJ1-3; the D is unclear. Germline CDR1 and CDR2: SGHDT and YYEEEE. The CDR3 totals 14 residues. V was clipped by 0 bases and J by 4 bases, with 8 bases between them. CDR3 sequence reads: CASSLAVPGNTIYF. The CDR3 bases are TGTGCCAGCAGCTTGGCGGTCCCAGGAAACACCATATATTTT.

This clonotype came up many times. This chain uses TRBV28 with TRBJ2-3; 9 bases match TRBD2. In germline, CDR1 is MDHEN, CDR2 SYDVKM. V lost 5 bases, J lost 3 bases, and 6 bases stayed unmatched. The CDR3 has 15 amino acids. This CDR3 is CASSESGRNTDTQYF. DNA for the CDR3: TGTGCCAGCAGTGAAAGCGGGAGGAATACAGATACGCAGTATTTT. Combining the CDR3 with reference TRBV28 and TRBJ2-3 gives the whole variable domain DVKVTQSSRYLVKRTGEKVFLECVQDMDHENMFWYRQDPGLGLRLIYFSYDVKMKEKGDIPEGYSVSREKKERFSLILESASTNQTSMYLCASSESGRNTDTQYFGPGTRLTVL.

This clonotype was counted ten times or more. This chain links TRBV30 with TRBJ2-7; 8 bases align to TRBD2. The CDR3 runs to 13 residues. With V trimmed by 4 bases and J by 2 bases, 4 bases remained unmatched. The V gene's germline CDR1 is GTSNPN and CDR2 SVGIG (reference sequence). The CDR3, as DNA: TGTGCCTGGACTATAGCGGGAACCTACGAGCAGTACTTC. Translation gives CAWTIAGTYEQYF.

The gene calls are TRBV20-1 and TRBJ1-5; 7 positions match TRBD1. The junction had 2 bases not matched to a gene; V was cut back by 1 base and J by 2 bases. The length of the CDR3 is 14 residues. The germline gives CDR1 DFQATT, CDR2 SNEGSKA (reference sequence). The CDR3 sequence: CSARVTGGNQPQHF. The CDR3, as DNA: TGCAGTGCTAGAGTTACAGGGGGCAATCAGCCCCAGCATTTT.

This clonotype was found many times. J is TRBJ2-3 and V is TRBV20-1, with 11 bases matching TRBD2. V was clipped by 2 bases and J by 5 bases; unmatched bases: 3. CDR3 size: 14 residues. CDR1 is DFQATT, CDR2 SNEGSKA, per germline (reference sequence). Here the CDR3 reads CSARISGRGDTQYF. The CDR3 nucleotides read TGCAGTGCTAGAATTAGCGGGAGGGGAGATACGCAGTATTTT.

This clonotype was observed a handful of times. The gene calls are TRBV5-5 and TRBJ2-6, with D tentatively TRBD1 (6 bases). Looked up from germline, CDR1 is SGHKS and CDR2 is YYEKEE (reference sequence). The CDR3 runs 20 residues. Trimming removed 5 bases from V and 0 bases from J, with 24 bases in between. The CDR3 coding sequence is TGTGCCAGCAGTTTTTGGGATCCGGGACATTCATACTCTGGGGCCAACGTCCTGACTTTC. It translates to CASSFWDPGHSYSGANVLTF.

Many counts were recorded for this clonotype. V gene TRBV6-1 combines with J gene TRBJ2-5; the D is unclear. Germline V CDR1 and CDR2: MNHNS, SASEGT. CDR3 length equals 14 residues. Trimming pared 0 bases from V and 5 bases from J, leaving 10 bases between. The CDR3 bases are TGTGCCAGCAGTGAAGCCGCCAGGAAGGAGACCCAGTACTTC. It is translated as CASSEAARKETQYF.